A selection of T cell receptor beta chains follows, all from one sample in a study of T cell clonotyping in hematopoietic cell transplantation. The table came from immunoSEQ multiplex PCR; TCRdb's copy has only in-frame clones and leaves some out. The sample has about 69,000 clones, 94% seen once; the top ten hold roughly 1.7%. The sequenced sample consisted of peripheral blood mononuclear cells. The receptors come from a man aged 45 to 65 in good health. Some clones in this sample may be carry-over from other donors' samples. Both conserved end residues are part of each CDR3. A D gene is named only where the DNA matches it firmly. Rows give clone size only sometimes, using once, few, many, or a class for an expanded clone.

TRBD1	NA	TRBV25-1	TRBJ1-1	TGTGCCAGCACCACAGGGGGCTACACTGAAGCTTTCTTT	CASTTGGYTEAFF
NA	NA	TRBV5-8	TRBJ2-5	TGTGCCAGCAGCTTCCAGGAGACCCAGTACTTC	CASSFQETQYF
NA	once	TRBV28	TRBJ1-5	TGTGCCAGCTTTCAGGGAAATCAGCCCCAGCATTTT	CASFQGNQPQHF
NA	once	TRBV7-9	TRBJ2-3	TGTGCCAGCAGCTCAGAGGATACGCAGTATTTT	CASSSEDTQYF
TRBD1	once	TRBV28	TRBJ1-4	TGTGCCAGCAGATACTCCGGGACAGGAAATGAAAAACTGTTTTTT	CASRYSGTGNEKLFF
TRBD2	NA	TRBV27	TRBJ2-7	TGTGCCAGCAGTTTATCGGGCGGGAGCCCCTACGAGCAGTACTTC	CASSLSGGSPYEQYF
NA	NA	TRBV7-2	TRBJ1-2	TGTGCCAGCAGCCTCCGACGAGAATATGGCTACACCTTC	CASSLRREYGYTF
NA	NA	TRBV19	TRBJ1-1	TGTGCCAGTAAGTGGAGAGATGAACAGGCTGAAGCTTTCTTT	CASKWRDEQAEAFF
TRBD1	NA	TRBV29-1	TRBJ1-1	TGCAGCGTCGAAGCCGGACAGGGGATGAACACTGAAGCTTTCTTT	CSVEAGQGMNTEAFF
TRBD2	NA	TRBV5-1	TRBJ2-1	TGCGCCAGCAGCCCCGTTGGTAGCGGGATTGGAAATGAGCAGTTCTTC	CASSPVGSGIGNEQFF
NA	NA	TRBV7-2	TRBJ1-1	TGTGCCAGCAGCAAAGGACGGGAGAACACTGAAGCTTTCTTT	CASSKGRENTEAFF
TRBD1	NA	TRBV7-9	TRBJ1-2	TGTGCCAGCAGCTCACTCGGGACAGAAACTAACTATGGCTACACCTTC	CASSSLGTETNYGYTF
TRBD2	NA	TRBV6-5	TRBJ2-7	TGTGCCAGCTTTCGTAGCGGGAGATTCCACGAGCAGTACTTC	CASFRSGRFHEQYF
TRBD1	NA	TRBV10-3	TRBJ1-5	TGTGCCATCAGTTCGGACAGGGCCTTTCCGCCCCAGCATTTT	CAISSDRAFPPQHF
NA	NA	TRBV11-2	TRBJ2-3	TGTGCCAGCAGCTTAGGTCTCACAGATACGCAGTATTTT	CASSLGLTDTQYF
NA	NA	TRBV2	TRBJ2-5	TGTGCCAGCAGGACGGGCACCGGGGAGACCCAGTACTTC	CASRTGTGETQYF
NA	NA	TRBV6-6	TRBJ2-4	TGTGCCAGCAGTTCCGGGGAGAGTAGAACCAAAAACATTCAGTACTTC	CASSSGESRTKNIQYF
NA	NA	TRBV4-1	TRBJ1-4	TGCGCCAGCAGCCAAGTAAGGACTATTAATGAAAAACTGTTTTTT	CASSQVRTINEKLFF
TRBD1	NA	TRBV5-1	TRBJ2-3	TGCGCCAGCAGCTCCCCGGGACAGGGGGCAGATACGCAGTATTTT	CASSSPGQGADTQYF
NA	NA	TRBV4-1	TRBJ2-3	TGCGCCAGCAGCCAATCCTTTACAGGCACAGATACGCAGTATTTT	CASSQSFTGTDTQYF
TRBD2	NA	TRBV7-6	TRBJ2-1	TGTGCCAGCAGCTCTTGGGGGGGGGTCCACAATGAGCAGTTCTTC	CASSSWGGVHNEQFF
TRBD2	NA	TRBV4-2	TRBJ2-7	TGTGCCAGCAGCCAAGTAGGCGCGGGGGGGCCCACAGACGAGCAGTACTTC	CASSQVGAGGPTDEQYF
TRBD1	NA	TRBV27	TRBJ2-7	TGTGCCAGCCTACTTAGGGCGAATAGGGACAGGGGGCGTTACGAGCAGTACTTC	CASLLRANRDRGRYEQYF
TRBD2	NA	TRBV9	TRBJ2-3	TGTGCCAGCAGCGTAAAAGCATACGGGGGGGGTACAGATACGCAGTATTTT	CASSVKAYGGGTDTQYF
TRBD1	NA	TRBV5-1	TRBJ2-3	TGCGCCAGCAGCTTGCCCGGGACAGGGATAAACACAGATACGCAGTATTTT	CASSLPGTGINTDTQYF
TRBD1	NA	TRBV28	TRBJ1-2	TGTGCCAGCAGTGAGGGGGCAGGAGACCACTATGGCTACACCTTC	CASSEGAGDHYGYTF
TRBD2	NA	TRBV11-3	TRBJ2-2	TGTGCCAGCAGCCAGGGAGCGGGAACCACGAACACCGGGGAGCTGTTTTTT	CASSQGAGTTNTGELFF
TRBD2	NA	TRBV28	TRBJ2-1	TGTGCCAGCAGTACTCAGCGGGAGGGCCCAGTCTACAATGAGCAGTTCTTC	CASSTQREGPVYNEQFF
NA	NA	TRBV5-6	TRBJ1-1	TGTGCCAGCGGCCAGGGGTGGAACACTGAAGCTTTCTTT	CASGQGWNTEAFF
TRBD1	NA	TRBV4-1	TRBJ1-5	TGCGCCAGCAGCCAAGATGGGGGACAGGGGTTTAGCAATCAGCCCCAGCATTTT	CASSQDGGQGFSNQPQHF
NA	NA	TRBV7-2	TRBJ1-2	TGTGCCAGCAGCTTAATGGGGGTCTTGGGCTACACCTTC	CASSLMGVLGYTF
NA	NA	TRBV6-6	TRBJ2-5	TGTGCCAGCAAAGGGGCGGCCTTGGAGACCCAGTACTTC	CASKGAALETQYF
NA	NA	TRBV7-2	TRBJ2-2	TGTGCCAGCAGCTTATGGGTTAACACCGGGGAGCTGTTTTTT	CASSLWVNTGELFF